Each of the 29 T cell receptor beta chains below was sequenced from the same sample in a study of T cells in localized non-small cell lung cancer. Assay used: immunoSEQ multiplex PCR; TCRdb lists only in-frame clones, some missing. Here the sample spans about 46,000 clones, roughly 79% being singletons. Sequenced here: peripheral blood mononuclear cells, sampled before any cancer treatment. Receptor source: a man aged 35 to 69 with stage III lung adenocarcinoma.

The chain links TRBV18 to TRBJ2-6; 8 positions agree with TRBD2. This CDR3 region has 17 residues. Germline V gene lookup returns CDR1 KGHSH and CDR2 LQKENI. J was trimmed by 0 bases and V by 4 bases; bases with no gene match: 5. CDR3 coding DNA: TGTGCCAGCTCACAGCGGGGGCTAGACTCTGGGGCCAACGTCCTGACTTTC. This encodes CASSQRGLDSGANVLTF.

This chain links TRBV29-1 with TRBJ2-5; D is unclear. CDR3 length equals 14 residues. Germline V gene lookup returns CDR1 SQVTM and CDR2 ANQGSEA. Trimming took off 4 bases at V and 2 bases at J, with 14 bases between the two ends. The CDR3 loop reads CSVVQELWQETQYF. The CDR3 DNA reads TGCAGCGTTGTTCAGGAATTGTGGCAAGAGACCCAGTACTTC.

V is TRBV19 and J is TRBJ2-7; the D call may be TRBD1 or TRBD2 (6 bases each). The germline gives CDR1 LNHDA, CDR2 SQIVND (reference sequence). This CDR3 region has 16 residues. V was trimmed by 4 bases and J by 0 bases, leaving 16 bases between them. CDR3 DNA sequence: TGTGCCAGTAGTACGTGGTCGGGGGCCCACTCCTACGAGCAGTACTTC. Amino acid sequence: CASSTWSGAHSYEQYF.

The CDR3 sequence is CATGRASYNEQFF. The CDR3 DNA follows: TGTGCCACGGGGCGGGCTTCCTACAATGAGCAGTTCTTC. The chain links TRBV15 to TRBJ2-1, with D perhaps being TRBD1 or TRBD2 (5 bases each). V was shortened by 9 bases and J by 1 base, with 10 bases between the two germline ends. CDR3 length equals 13 residues. Germline-derived CDR1 and CDR2 are LNHNV and YYDKDF (reference sequence).

The chain links TRBV6-6 to TRBJ2-7; D is possibly TRBD2 (5 bases). V lost 7 bases and J 4 bases, leaving 14 bases between the germline ends. The V gene's germline CDR1 is MNHNY and CDR2 SVGAGI (reference sequence). The CDR3 has 13 amino acids. CDR3 in DNA: TGTGCCAGCATTAGACTGGGGAGTTACGAGCAGTACTTC. This translates into CASIRLGSYEQYF.

As concerns this clone: At one end the junction does not follow the germline gene, possibly because of a read error. The genes are TRBV15 and TRBJ2-1; TRBD2 might be the D (5 bases). The CDR3 sequence is 16 residues long. CDR1 and CDR2 (germline): LNHNV, YYDKDF (reference sequence). The CDR3 reads CVTSRTSAGGVDEQFF. In DNA, the CDR3 is TGTGTCACCAGCAGAACAAGCGCGGGTGGGGTAGATGAGCAGTTCTTC. The full variable domain, completed using reference TRBV15 and TRBJ2-1, is DAMVIQNPRYQVTQFGKPVTLSCSQTLNHNVMYWYQQKSSQAPKLLFHYYDKDFNNEADTPDNFQSRRPNTSFCFLDIRSPGLGDTAMYLCVTSRTSAGGVDEQFFGPGTRLTVL.

CDR3 sequence: CASRLTGPLGYTF. The CDR3 DNA sequence: TGTGCCAGCAGATTGACAGGACCCCTTGGCTACACCTTC. The chain recombines TRBV7-9 with TRBJ1-2; a possible D gene is TRBD1 (6 bases). The V and J ends lost 6 bases and 7 bases respectively, with 15 bases between them. The CDR3 length is 13 residues. Germline CDR1 SEHNR, CDR2 FQNEAQ (reference sequence).

The chain is built from TRBV6-5 and TRBJ2-7, with 7 bases fitting TRBD2. The CDR3 extends over 15 amino acids. With V trimmed by 2 bases and J by 0 bases, 4 bases remained unmatched. Germline V gives CDR1 MNHEY, CDR2 SVGAGI. CDR3 DNA: TGTGCCAGCAGTTACGGGGGGGATGCCTCCTACGAGCAGTACTTC. It yields the protein CASSYGGDASYEQYF.

The gene calls are TRBV2 and TRBJ1-6, with TRBD1 as a possible D gene (6 bases). The CDR3 contains 12 residues. Germline lookup yields CDR1 SNHLY and CDR2 FYNNEI. The V and J ends lost 10 bases and 8 bases respectively, with 12 bases between them. The CDR3 region is CATGQGYSPLHF. In DNA form, the CDR3 reads TGTGCCACCGGGCAGGGGTATTCACCCCTCCACTTT.

The chain couples TRBV27 to TRBJ2-7; tentatively, D is TRBD2 (5 bases). The V end was cut by 3 bases, the J end by 3 bases, with 30 bases between. Germline V gene data show CDR1 as MNHEY and CDR2 as SMNVEV (reference sequence). The CDR3 is made up of 20 amino acids. The chain's CDR3 is CASSFGTDGGTYGRYYEQYF. CDR3 nucleotide sequence: TGTGCCAGCAGTTTCGGCACGGACGGAGGTACCTATGGACGGTACTACGAGCAGTACTTC.

The J gene is TRBJ2-3, the V gene TRBV2; D possibly uses TRBD1 or TRBD2 (6 bases each). CDR1 is SNHLY and CDR2 is FYNNEI in the germline V gene. Trimming shortened V by 7 bases and J by 2 bases, and 13 bases separated the two germline ends. This CDR3 contains 14 residues. DNA for the CDR3: TGTGCCAGCACCCCGGGGGCGATCACAGATACGCAGTATTTT. Translating it yields CASTPGAITDTQYF.

This chain joins TRBV5-6 and TRBJ1-6; 8 bases are shared with TRBD1. Losses at the gene ends were 7 bases for V and 7 bases for J; bases not matched to a gene: 7. Looked up from germline, CDR1 is SGHDT and CDR2 is YYEEEE. The CDR3 length is 14 residues. The CDR3 sequence is CASHRGGANSPLHF. The CDR3 DNA reads TGTGCCAGCCACAGGGGGGGGGCAAATTCACCCCTCCACTTT.

A few counts support this clone. Other DNA sequences in the sample encode the same CDR3. The chain links TRBV19 to TRBJ2-1; 7 nucleotides line up with TRBD1. This CDR3 has 14 amino acids. Germline lookup yields CDR1 LNHDA and CDR2 SQIVND (reference sequence). With 8 bases clipped from V and 2 bases from J, the junction kept 6 bases outside the gene matches. CDR3 nucleotides: TGTGCCAGTCATAGGACAGGCCCCTACAATGAGCAGTTCTTC. Amino acids: CASHRTGPYNEQFF.

The chain employs TRBV10-3 and TRBJ2-1, with 14 bases that match TRBD2. Per the germline V gene, CDR1 is ENHRY and CDR2 is SYGVKD. Losses at the gene ends were 10 bases for V and 10 bases for J; bases not matched to a gene: 12. This CDR3 region has 15 residues. In nucleotides, the CDR3 is TGTGCCACCGAAACCGGGACTAGCGGGGGCCAGGAGCAGTTCTTC. As protein: CATETGTSGGQEQFF.

The V and J genes are TRBV11-1 and TRBJ2-1; D unclear. Germline values: CDR1 SGHAT, CDR2 FQDESV (reference sequence). V lost 5 bases and J 11 bases, leaving 13 bases between the germline ends. This CDR3 has 12 amino acids. The DNA for the CDR3 is TGTGCCAGCAGCCCAAGGGCAGCGAAGCAGTTCTTC. Amino acids: CASSPRAAKQFF.

The rearrangement links TRBV6-1 to TRBJ1-2; no firm D call. Germline lookup yields CDR1 MNHNS and CDR2 SASEGT. Trimming stripped 2 bases from V and 1 base from J, with 11 bases between. This CDR3 is built from 15 residues. The CDR3 DNA follows: TGTGCCAGCAGTGAAAACCCCACACTTAACTATGGCTACACCTTC. This gives the protein CASSENPTLNYGYTF.

A few counts support this clone. CDR3 in amino acids: CASGDRGANTGELFF. The DNA of the CDR3 is TGTGCCAGCGGCGACCGGGGGGCGAACACCGGGGAGCTGTTTTTT. V is TRBV6-1 and J is TRBJ2-2; 7 bases align to TRBD2. The germline CDR1 and CDR2 sequences are MNHNS and SASEGT. The V and J ends lost 8 bases and 0 bases, in that order; junction bases with no gene match: 6. The CDR3 spans 15 residues.

The chain combines TRBV4-2 with TRBJ2-6; D is ambiguous. This CDR3 comprises 14 residues. Germline-derived CDR1 and CDR2 are LGHNA and YNFKEQ. V lost 1 base and J lost 3, with 4 bases in between. The DNA for the CDR3 is TGTGCCAGCAGCCAAGGGCTTGGGGCCAACGTCCTGACTTTC. It specifies CASSQGLGANVLTF.

By its share, this clone is hyperexpanded. The chain carries TRBV9 and TRBJ1-1, with D maybe TRBD1 (5 bases). The CDR3 is 13 residues long. The V gene's germline CDR1 is SGDLS and CDR2 YYNGEE. V was pared by 4 bases and J by 2 bases, with 9 bases between. CDR3: CASSLQGNTEAFF. For the CDR3, the DNA is TGTGCCAGCAGCCTTCAGGGAAACACTGAAGCTTTCTTT.

The V call is TRBV25-1, the J call TRBJ1-5; no clear D gene. The CDR3 extends over 13 amino acids. V was pared by 3 bases and J by 5 bases, with 8 bases between. Looked up from germline, CDR1 is MGHDK and CDR2 is SYGVNS. DNA of the CDR3: TGTGCCAGCAGTGAGGGGAGCGATCAGCCCCAGCATTTT. This codes for CASSEGSDQPQHF.

The chain is built from TRBV2 and TRBJ2-5; D remains ambiguous. Trimming took off 5 bases at V and 3 bases at J, with 4 bases between the two ends. The CDR3 loop spans 11 amino acids. Germline-derived CDR1 and CDR2 are SNHLY and FYNNEI. CDR3 amino acids: CASSKEETQYF. The CDR3 bases are TGTGCCAGCAGTAAAGAAGAGACCCAGTACTTC.

The J gene is TRBJ2-1, the V gene TRBV6-4, with 11 bases matching TRBD2. V gave up 6 bases and J gave up 2 bases; unmatched junction bases: 6. CDR3 length equals 16 residues. The germline CDR1 and CDR2 sequences are MRHNA and SNTAGT. CDR3 nucleotides: TGTGCCAGCAGCGCAAGTAGCGGGGGGGCCTACAATGAGCAGTTCTTC. Encoded protein: CASSASSGGAYNEQFF.

This chain connects TRBV5-1 to TRBJ2-7; tentatively, D is TRBD2 (6 bases). The germline gives CDR1 SGHRS, CDR2 YFSETQ. CDR3 length equals 17 residues. V gave up 0 bases and J gave up 2 bases, with 18 bases separating them. The CDR3 DNA reads as TGCGCCAGCAGCTTGGAACGTGAGGGACTCGTAACCTACGAGCAGTACTTC. It codes for CASSLEREGLVTYEQYF.

The V call is TRBV19, the J call TRBJ2-1; weak D call: TRBD1 (6 bases). There are 15 residues in the CDR3. Deletions cut 3 bases from V and 6 bases from J, with 15 bases between. CDR1 LNHDA and CDR2 SQIVND come from the germline V gene (reference sequence). The CDR3 spells CASSIVRGRGNEQFF. The CDR3 DNA sequence: TGTGCCAGTAGTATCGTCAGGGGTAGGGGCAATGAGCAGTTCTTC.

V usage is TRBV6-1 and J usage is TRBJ1-2; TRBD1 might be the D (5 bases). The germline CDR1 and CDR2 sequences are MNHNS and SASEGT. With 5 bases removed from V and 8 bases from J, the gap between germline ends came to 15 bases. The CDR3 runs 13 residues. The DNA of the CDR3 is TGTGCCAGCAGTAAGACAGAAAGCAGCGGCTACACCTTC. Its translation: CASSKTESSGYTF.

This clone was recorded a few times. The rearrangement joins TRBV19 to TRBJ1-5; D unclear. The CDR3 extends over 10 amino acids. In germline, CDR1 is LNHDA, CDR2 SQIVND (reference sequence). Trimming removed 5 bases from V and 15 bases from J, with 11 bases in between. The chain's CDR3 is CASSRSGPHF. CDR3 sequence (DNA): TGTGCCAGTAGTCGTTCCGGTCCGCATTTT.

The chain has TRBV27 and TRBJ2-1, with D perhaps TRBD1 (5 bases). This CDR3 is built from 16 residues. V lost 6 bases and J lost 2, with 17 bases in between. Germline V lookup: CDR1 MNHEY, CDR2 SMNVEV (reference sequence). The CDR3 DNA sequence: TGTGCCAGCAGCCCCCTCACAGGTATCACCTACAATGAGCAGTTCTTC. This encodes CASSPLTGITYNEQFF.

V usage is TRBV5-4 and J usage is TRBJ2-2; TRBD2 matches at 9 bases. Trimming took 0 bases from V and 3 from J; bases not matched to a gene: 3. The CDR3 has 16 amino acids. Germline V gene sequence: CDR1 SGHNT, CDR2 YYREEE (reference sequence). This CDR3 reads CASSLAAGGYTGELFF. The CDR3 DNA reads as TGTGCCAGCAGCTTGGCGGCGGGGGGGTACACCGGGGAGCTGTTTTTT.

The chain links TRBV2 to TRBJ1-2, with D uncertain. CDR3 size: 14 residues. With 0 bases removed from V and 1 base from J, the gap between germline ends came to 6 bases. Germline CDR1 SNHLY, CDR2 FYNNEI. The CDR3 DNA follows: TGTGCCAGCAGTGAAGCATCCCTTAACTATGGCTACACCTTC. Amino acids: CASSEASLNYGYTF.